These 18 T cell receptor beta chains originate from one sample sequenced in a study of vaccination and CD4 T cells after COVID-19. The antigens for these receptors are not known. Treatment described: roughly ten-day PBMC culture with coronavirus spike peptide pools or control peptides (ViraFEST assay). Cultured CD4+ T cell DNA underwent sequencing with the Oncomine TCR Beta short-read assay. TCRdb re-derived calls from the PCR reads in MiXCR, one entry per CDR3 protein. The data show more than 7,500 distinct CDR3 sequences, around three fifths seen once. The sequenced material came from CD4+ T cells from blood, cultured in vitro. All receptors come from a human donor who had recovered from COVID-19.

This chain uses TRBV5-1 with TRBJ2-5, with D possibly matching TRBD2 (6 bases). CDR1 and CDR2 from the germline V gene are SGHRS and YFSETQ. V dropped 4 bases and J dropped 2 bases, with 9 bases sitting between them. CDR3 length equals 13 residues. The CDR3 bases are TGCGCCAGCAGCCCGGGAGATCAAGAGACCCAGTACTTC. Its translation: CASSPGDQETQYF.

In this sample, this clonotype turned up a few times. The chain is built from TRBV7-8 and TRBJ2-5; the D gene is possibly TRBD2 (5 bases). The length of the CDR3 is 13 residues. The V gene lost 8 bases and the J gene lost 1 base, with 11 bases spanning the gap. The germline gives CDR1 SGHVS, CDR2 FQNEAQ. The CDR3 DNA follows: TGTGCCAGCTCCTACCGGGGCCAAGAGACCCAGTACTTC. The encoded protein is CASSYRGQETQYF.

CDR3 sequence: CASSSGGQGAGTQYF. For the CDR3, the DNA is TGTGCCAGCAGCTCGGGAGGGCAGGGGGCAGGGACCCAGTACTTC. The J gene is TRBJ2-5, the V gene TRBV28, with D perhaps given as TRBD1 or TRBD2 (8 bases each). CDR3 length: 15 amino acids. Germline CDR1 MDHEN, CDR2 SYDVKM. V lost 6 bases, J lost 7 bases, and 21 bases lay in between.

The chain recombines TRBV20-1 with TRBJ1-5; D is ambiguous. Germline CDR1 and CDR2: DFQATT and SNEGSKA (reference sequence). The CDR3 spans 13 residues. Trimming pared 4 bases from V and 6 bases from J, leaving 13 bases between. CDR3 in amino acids: CSANREIGQPQHF. For the CDR3, the DNA is TGCAGTGCTAACCGGGAAATCGGTCAGCCCCAGCATTTT.

This clonotype has just a few counts. The chain links TRBV7-9 to TRBJ1-5; D unclear. V dropped 2 bases and J dropped 4 bases, with 6 bases sitting between them. CDR1 SEHNR and CDR2 FQNEAQ come from the germline V gene (reference sequence). The CDR3 sequence is 13 residues long. CDR3 DNA: TGTGCCAGCAGCTTACTCGAGAATCAGCCCCAGCATTTT. Translating gives CASSLLENQPQHF.

The rearrangement joins TRBV29-1 to TRBJ1-2; no reliable D call. V shed 4 bases and J shed 5 bases, with 11 bases lying between them. This CDR3 contains 12 residues. CDR1 and CDR2 (germline): SQVTM, ANQGSEA. The CDR3 loop is CSVGTELYGYTF. The CDR3 DNA reads TGCAGCGTTGGGACGGAGCTTTATGGCTACACCTTC.

The V gene is TRBV6-2 or TRBV6-3, the J gene TRBJ2-5; D may be TRBD2 (5 bases). With 6 bases removed from V and 5 bases from J, the gap between germline ends came to 22 bases. The CDR3 runs to 16 residues. Germline loops: CDR1 MNHEY, CDR2 SVGEGT. CDR3 DNA sequence: TGTGCCAGCAGACGATACCCCCGAGGGCAGGTGGAGACCCAGTACTTC. Amino acid sequence: CASRRYPRGQVETQYF.

The chain has TRBV28 and TRBJ1-2; TRBD1 is a possible D gene (5 bases). The CDR3 has 12 residues. Trimming pared 5 bases from V and 7 bases from J, leaving 11 bases between. Germline-derived CDR1 and CDR2 are MDHEN and SYDVKM. CDR3 sequence reads: CASSPLGLGYTF. Written as DNA, the CDR3 is TGTGCCAGCAGTCCCCTGGGGCTTGGCTACACCTTC.

This clonotype is deemed medium-sized. This chain uses TRBV20-1 with TRBJ2-5; no definite D call. The germline gives CDR1 DFQATT, CDR2 SNEGSKA (reference sequence). Trimming left V 0 bases short and J 5 bases short, with 4 bases between. The CDR3 consists of 11 residues. CDR3: CSARDRETQYF. The CDR3 DNA sequence: TGCAGTGCTAGAGATCGGGAGACCCAGTACTTC.

The V call is TRBV24-1, the J call TRBJ2-7; D not resolved. V lost 5 bases and J lost 4, with 14 bases in between. This CDR3 region has 14 residues. CDR1 and CDR2 (germline): KGHDR, SFDVKD. CDR3 protein: CATSAPHGPYEQYF. The CDR3 nucleotides are TGTGCCACCAGTGCCCCCCACGGACCTTACGAGCAGTACTTC.

The chain employs TRBV20-1 and TRBJ2-3, with a possible D match to TRBD1 (6 bases). The V and J ends lost 3 bases and 0 bases respectively, with 10 bases between them. Germline CDR1 and CDR2: DFQATT and SNEGSKA (reference sequence). The CDR3 is 14 residues long. In DNA form, the CDR3 reads TGCAGTGCTAGGCAGGGGTCAAGCACAGATACGCAGTATTTT. It specifies CSARQGSSTDTQYF.

The chain combines TRBV6-2 or TRBV6-3 with TRBJ2-7; D uncertain. From germline, CDR1 is MNHEY and CDR2 SVGEGT. The V and J ends lost 7 bases and 3 bases respectively, with 10 bases between them. This CDR3 contains 12 residues. CDR3 region: CASTGRHYEQYF. Written as DNA, the CDR3 is TGTGCCAGCACTGGGCGGCACTACGAGCAGTACTTC.

The chain couples TRBV20-1 to TRBJ2-5, with unresolved D. CDR3 length: 13 amino acids. Germline CDR1 and CDR2: DFQATT and SNEGSKA (reference sequence). V dropped 0 bases and J dropped 8 bases, with 13 bases sitting between them. The CDR3 DNA sequence: TGCAGTGCTAGAGATAGCACAAAGGGCACCCAGTACTTC. This gives the protein CSARDSTKGTQYF.

The chain uses TRBV20-1 and TRBJ2-7; D gene ambiguous. The germline CDR1 and CDR2 sequences are DFQATT and SNEGSKA (reference sequence). V was pared by 0 bases and J by 7 bases, with 19 bases between. The CDR3 runs 15 residues. The CDR3 loop reads CSARDFTSGPAEQYF. For the CDR3, the DNA is TGCAGTGCTAGAGATTTTACCTCTGGCCCAGCTGAGCAGTACTTC.

This sequence joins TRBV7-2 and TRBJ2-7; D gene unclear. This CDR3 has 14 amino acids. V lost 6 bases to trimming and J lost 3 bases, with 15 bases between them. Looked up from germline, CDR1 is SGHTA and CDR2 is FQGNSA. The CDR3 coding sequence is TGTGCCAGCAGTGACGTCGTGGGGATCTACGAGCAGTACTTC. Protein: CASSDVVGIYEQYF.

The J gene is TRBJ1-2, the V gene TRBV30; 7 bases fit TRBD1. CDR1 GTSNPN and CDR2 SVGIG come from the germline V gene (reference sequence). The trim removed 7 bases at V and 7 bases at J, leaving 3 bases unmatched. CDR3 length equals 10 residues. This CDR3 is CASTGVGYTF. The CDR3 nucleotides read TGTGCCTCAACAGGGGTTGGCTACACCTTC.

The chain employs TRBV6-1 and TRBJ2-7, with TRBD1 as a possible D gene (6 bases). The CDR3 totals 12 residues. Germline V gene sequence: CDR1 MNHNS, CDR2 SASEGT. Trimming took 8 bases from V and 3 from J, leaving 11 bases between them. CDR3 protein: CASLDRLYEQYF. The CDR3 DNA is TGTGCCAGCTTGGACAGACTCTACGAGCAGTACTTC.

This clonotype was seen a single time. This sequence joins TRBV7-2 and TRBJ2-3; TRBD1 is a possible D gene (5 bases). Trimming removed 5 bases at V and 2 bases at J, with 14 bases between. The CDR3 runs 15 residues. Germline V gene sequence: CDR1 SGHTA, CDR2 FQGNSA. CDR3 residues: CASSPRGGATDTQYF. CDR3 bases: TGTGCCAGCAGCCCAAGGGGTGGAGCCACAGATACGCAGTATTTT.